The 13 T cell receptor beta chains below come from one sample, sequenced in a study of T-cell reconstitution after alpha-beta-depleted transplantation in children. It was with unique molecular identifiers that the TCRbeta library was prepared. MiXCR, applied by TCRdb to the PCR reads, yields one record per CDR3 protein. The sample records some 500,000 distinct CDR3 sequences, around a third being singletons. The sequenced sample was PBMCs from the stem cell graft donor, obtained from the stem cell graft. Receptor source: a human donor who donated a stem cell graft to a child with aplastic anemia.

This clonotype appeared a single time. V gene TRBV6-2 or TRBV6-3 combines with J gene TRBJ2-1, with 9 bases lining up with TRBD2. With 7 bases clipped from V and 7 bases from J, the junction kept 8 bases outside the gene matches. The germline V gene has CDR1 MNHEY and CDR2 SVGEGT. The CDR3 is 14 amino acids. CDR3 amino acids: CASTPLSGSNEQFF. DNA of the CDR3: TGTGCCAGCACCCCCCTTAGCGGGAGTAATGAGCAGTTCTTC.

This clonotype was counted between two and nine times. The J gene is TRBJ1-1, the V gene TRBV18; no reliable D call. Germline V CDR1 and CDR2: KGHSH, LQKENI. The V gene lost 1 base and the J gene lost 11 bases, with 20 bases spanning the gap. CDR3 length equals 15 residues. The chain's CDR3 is CASSPQNPGESRAFF. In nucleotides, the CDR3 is TGTGCCAGCTCACCACAAAATCCAGGAGAGAGCCGGGCTTTCTTT.

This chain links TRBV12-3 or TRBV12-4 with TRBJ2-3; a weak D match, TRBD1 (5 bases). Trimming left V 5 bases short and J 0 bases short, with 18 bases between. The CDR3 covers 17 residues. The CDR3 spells CASSQRQWATSTDTQYF. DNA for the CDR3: TGTGCCAGCAGTCAAAGACAGTGGGCAACTAGCACAGATACGCAGTATTTT.

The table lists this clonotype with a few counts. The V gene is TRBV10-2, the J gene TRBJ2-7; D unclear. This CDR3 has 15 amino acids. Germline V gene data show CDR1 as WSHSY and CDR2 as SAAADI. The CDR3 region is CASRESANTLYEQYV. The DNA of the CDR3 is TGCGCCAGCAGAGAGTCGGCAAACACCCTCTACGAGCAGTACGTC.

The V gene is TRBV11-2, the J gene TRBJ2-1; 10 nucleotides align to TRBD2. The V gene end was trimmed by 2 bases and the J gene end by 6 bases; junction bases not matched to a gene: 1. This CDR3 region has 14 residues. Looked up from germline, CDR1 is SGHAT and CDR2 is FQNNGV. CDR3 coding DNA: TGTGCCAGCAGCTTACTAGCGGGAGCCAATGAGCAGTTCTTC. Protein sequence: CASSLLAGANEQFF. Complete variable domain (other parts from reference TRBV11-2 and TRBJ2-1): EAGVAQSPRYKIIEKRQSVAFWCNPISGHATLYWYQQILGQGPKLLIQFQNNGVVDDSQLPKDRFSAERLKGVDSTLKIQPAKLEDSAVYLCASSLLAGANEQFFGPGTRLTVL.

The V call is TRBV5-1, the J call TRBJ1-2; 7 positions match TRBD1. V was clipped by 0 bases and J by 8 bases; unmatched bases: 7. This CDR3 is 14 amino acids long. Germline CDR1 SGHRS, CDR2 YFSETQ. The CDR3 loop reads CASSLGRGPGGYTF. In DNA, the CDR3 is TGCGCCAGCAGCTTGGGTAGGGGGCCGGGGGGCTACACCTTC.

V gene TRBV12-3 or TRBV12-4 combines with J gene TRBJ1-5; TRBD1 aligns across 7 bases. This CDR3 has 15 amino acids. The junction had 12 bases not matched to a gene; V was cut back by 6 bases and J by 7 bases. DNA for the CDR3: TGTGCCAGCAGGAGAACAGGGGCTCTGTCGCAGCCCCAGCATTTT. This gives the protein CASRRTGALSQPQHF.

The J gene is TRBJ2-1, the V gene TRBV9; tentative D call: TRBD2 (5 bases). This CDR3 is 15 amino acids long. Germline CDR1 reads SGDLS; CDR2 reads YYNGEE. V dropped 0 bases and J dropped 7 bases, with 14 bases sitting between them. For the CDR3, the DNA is TGTGCCAGCAGCGTAGATCAGGTGACGGGGAATGAGCAGTTCTTC. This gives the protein CASSVDQVTGNEQFF.

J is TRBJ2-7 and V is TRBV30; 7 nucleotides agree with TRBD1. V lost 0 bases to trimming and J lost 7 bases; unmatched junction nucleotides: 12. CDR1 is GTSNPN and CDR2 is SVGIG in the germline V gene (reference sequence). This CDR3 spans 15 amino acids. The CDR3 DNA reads TGTGCCTGGAGTGTAGGGGGCTTCTCAGGAGGAGAGCAGTACGTC. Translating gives CAWSVGGFSGGEQYV.

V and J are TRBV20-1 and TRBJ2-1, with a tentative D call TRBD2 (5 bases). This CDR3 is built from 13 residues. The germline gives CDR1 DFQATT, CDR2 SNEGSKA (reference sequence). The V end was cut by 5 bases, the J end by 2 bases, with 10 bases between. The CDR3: CSAPGSAYNEQFF. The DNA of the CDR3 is TGCAGTGCTCCGGGATCTGCCTACAATGAGCAGTTCTTC.

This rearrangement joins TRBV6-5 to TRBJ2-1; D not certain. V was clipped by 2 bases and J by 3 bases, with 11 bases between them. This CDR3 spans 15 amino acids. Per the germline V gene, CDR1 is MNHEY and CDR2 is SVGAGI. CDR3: CASSYGEQNYNEQFF. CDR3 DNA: TGTGCCAGCAGTTACGGAGAGCAGAACTACAATGAGCAGTTCTTC.

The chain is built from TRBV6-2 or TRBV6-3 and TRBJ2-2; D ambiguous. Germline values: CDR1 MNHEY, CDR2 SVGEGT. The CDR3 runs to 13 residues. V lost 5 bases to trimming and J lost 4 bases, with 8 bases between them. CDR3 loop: CASSGTITGELFF. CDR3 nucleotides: TGTGCCAGCAGTGGTACTATCACCGGGGAGCTGTTTTTT.

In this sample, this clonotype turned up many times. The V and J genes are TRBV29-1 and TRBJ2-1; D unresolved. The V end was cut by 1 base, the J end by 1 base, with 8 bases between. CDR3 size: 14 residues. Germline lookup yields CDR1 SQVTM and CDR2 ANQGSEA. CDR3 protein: CSVEGQISYNEQFF. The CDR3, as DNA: TGCAGCGTTGAAGGGCAGATTTCCTACAATGAGCAGTTCTTC.